This T cell receptor beta chain was found in a study of T cells in Graves' hyperthyroidism and ophthalmopathy. Amplification yielded TCR beta CDR3 regions, with RNA transcripts as the source. The HTBI primer set drove a first-round RT-PCR of the TCR CDR3. Each CDR3 protein is one row after TCRdb ran MiXCR on the multiplex PCR reads. Of some 400,000 distinct CDR3 sequences listed, about 14% are singletons. The length of the CDR3 is 13 residues. Germline CDR1 ENHRY, CDR2 SYGVKD. V lost 8 bases and J 3 bases, leaving 14 bases between the germline ends. This clonotype has a handful of counts. Exclusion of a patient resulted from uncontrolled infection, other autoimmune disease, pregnancy or lactation.

J is TRBJ2-7 and V is TRBV10-3, with D perhaps TRBD1 (5 bases). This clonotype originated in a woman aged 55-70 years with Graves' hyperthyroidism. Sequences were obtained from blood. The CDR3 is CAIGTGNDYEQYF. DNA for the CDR3: TGTGCCATCGGAACAGGCAACGACTACGAGCAGTACTTC.